This T cell receptor beta chain is from a study of T cells in Graves' hyperthyroidism and ophthalmopathy. This clonotype has ten or more counts. From germline, CDR1 is ENHRY and CDR2 SYGVKD. The CDR3 runs 12 residues. V shed 8 bases, J shed 6 bases, and the junction held 3 bases outside the gene matches. RNA transcripts were the template for amplifying TCR beta CDR3 regions. HTBI primers were the set used in a first-round RT-PCR of the TCR CDR3. TCRdb analysed the multiplex PCR reads with MiXCR anew, one entry per CDR3 protein. The sample has hundreds of thousands of distinct CDR3 sequences; 30% to 40% are singletons. Absent ophthalmopathy progression within 18 months defined stable Graves' hyperthyroidism. Those with hyperthyroidism were 18 to 65 years old, newly diagnosed, and ill for under 2 months. Clinicians diagnosed patients from clinical symptoms, serum thyroxine and TRAb, thyroid ultrasound and orbital computed tomography.

The receptor's source is a woman aged 40 to 50 with Graves' hyperthyroidism. This sequence joins TRBV10-3 and TRBJ2-7; 11 positions agree with TRBD1. The sequencing input was blood. The CDR3: CAIGGTGGEQYF. CDR3 sequence (DNA): TGTGCCATCGGGGGGACAGGGGGCGAGCAGTACTTC.